This TCR beta chain came from a study of T cells in Graves' hyperthyroidism and ophthalmopathy. Study information: Before treatment of any kind, peripheral blood was taken at initial diagnosis. Study-level findings and limits: Model-based prediction identified ophthalmopathy a median about 6 months prior to its onset.

Authors of the study amplified TCR beta CDR3 regions from RNA transcripts. A first-round RT-PCR of the TCR CDR3 used the HTBI primer set. TCRdb recomputed calls from the multiplex PCR reads with MiXCR, one row per CDR3 protein. Among around 520,000 distinct CDR3 sequences, 13% to 15% were seen once, and the ten largest hold about 15%. This CDR3 has 17 amino acids. Germline V gene lookup returns CDR1 SGHVS and CDR2 FQNEAQ. Losses at the gene ends were 1 base for V and 2 bases for J; bases not matched to a gene: 5. This clonotype was seen many times. No antigen is known for it. Clinical symptoms, serum thyroxine, TRAb, thyroid ultrasound and orbital computed tomography informed diagnoses. PBMCs came from around 9.7 ml fresh peripheral blood.

Sequenced: blood. V and J are TRBV7-8 and TRBJ2-4; the match to TRBD2 covers 10 bases. The clonotype comes from a woman aged 40 to 50 with Graves' hyperthyroidism. The CDR3 region is CASSLGGLAVPKNIQYF. In nucleotides, the CDR3 is TGTGCCAGCAGCTTAGGAGGACTAGCGGTTCCCAAAAACATTCAGTACTTC.